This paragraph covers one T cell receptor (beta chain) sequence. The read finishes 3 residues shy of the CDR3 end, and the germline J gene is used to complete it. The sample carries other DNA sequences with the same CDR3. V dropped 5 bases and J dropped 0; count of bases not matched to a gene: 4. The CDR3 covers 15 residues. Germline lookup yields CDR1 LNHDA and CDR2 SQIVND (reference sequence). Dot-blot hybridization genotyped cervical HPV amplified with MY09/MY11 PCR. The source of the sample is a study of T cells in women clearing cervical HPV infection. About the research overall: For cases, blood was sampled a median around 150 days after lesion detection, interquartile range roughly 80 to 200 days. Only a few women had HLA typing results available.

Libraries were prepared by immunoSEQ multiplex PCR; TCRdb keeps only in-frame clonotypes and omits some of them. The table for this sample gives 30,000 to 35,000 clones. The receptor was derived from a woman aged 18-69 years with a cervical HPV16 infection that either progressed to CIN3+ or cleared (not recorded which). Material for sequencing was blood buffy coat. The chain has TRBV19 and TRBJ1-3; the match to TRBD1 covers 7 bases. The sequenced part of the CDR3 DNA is TGTGCCAGTAGTTGGCAGGGGGACTCTGGAAACACC. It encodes CASSWQGDSGNT. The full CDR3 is CASSWQGDSGNTIYF.